The entry below describes one TCR beta chain. Sequencing was performed with immunoSEQ multiplex PCR; in TCRdb, only in-frame clones are kept and a portion is missing. The sample has about 120,000 clones, 88% seen once. This entry comes from a study of T cell responses to AZD1222 COVID-19 vaccine. V lost 1 base, J lost 3 bases, and 9 bases lay in between. Germline V gene lookup returns CDR1 SGHTA and CDR2 FQGTGA. CDR3 length: 14 residues. The TCR was taken from an adult in good health. The chain employs TRBV7-3 and TRBJ1-1, with D perhaps matching TRBD1 (5 bases). The sequencing here drew on peripheral blood, taken on day 0 of AZD1222 vaccination. This chain's CDR3 is CASSLRGRDTEAFF. The DNA for the CDR3 is TGTGCCAGCAGCTTAAGAGGCAGGGACACTGAAGCTTTCTTT.